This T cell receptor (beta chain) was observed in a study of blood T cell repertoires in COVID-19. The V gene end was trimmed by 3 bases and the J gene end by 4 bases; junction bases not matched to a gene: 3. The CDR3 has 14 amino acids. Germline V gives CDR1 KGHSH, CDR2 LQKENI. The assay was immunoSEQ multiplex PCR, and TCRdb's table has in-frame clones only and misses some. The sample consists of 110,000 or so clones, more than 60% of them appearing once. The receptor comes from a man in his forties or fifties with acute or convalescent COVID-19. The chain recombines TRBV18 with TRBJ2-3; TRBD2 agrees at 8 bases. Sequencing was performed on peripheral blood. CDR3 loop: CASSPGRAPDTQYF. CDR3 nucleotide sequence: TGTGCCAGCTCACCCGGGAGGGCCCCAGATACGCAGTATTTT. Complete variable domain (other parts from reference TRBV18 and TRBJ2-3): NAGVMQNPRHLVRRRGQEARLRCSPMKGHSHVYWYRQLPEEGLKFMVYLQKENIIDESGMPKERFSAEFPKEGPSILRIQQVVRGDSAAYFCASSPGRAPDTQYFGPGTRLTVL.